The present T cell receptor beta chain was sequenced within a study of response to subunit inactivated influenza vaccine. Whole-study results and caveats: Authors suggested seasonal influenza vaccinations each recruit few new T cells.

Germline assignment: CDR1 SGHAT and CDR2 FQNNGV. The CDR3 is 17 amino acids. The J segment lost 1 base and the V segment lost 7 bases, leaving 13 bases of the junction unmatched. Worth noting for this clonotype: The target antigen is unknown.

TCRdb reprocessed the RT-PCR reads via MiXCR and lists one record per CDR3 protein. Of under 850,000 distinct CDR3 sequences listed, about 18% are singletons. This chain connects TRBV11-2 to TRBJ1-1, with 9 bases that match TRBD1. This TCR came from a man over 45 who received an inactivated influenza vaccine. The sample was PBMCs from blood, taken around 5 days after vaccination. The CDR3 DNA follows: TGTGCCAGCACCCACGTAAGAGGACAGGGGCCGAACACTGAAGCTTTCTTT. Translation gives CASTHVRGQGPNTEAFF.